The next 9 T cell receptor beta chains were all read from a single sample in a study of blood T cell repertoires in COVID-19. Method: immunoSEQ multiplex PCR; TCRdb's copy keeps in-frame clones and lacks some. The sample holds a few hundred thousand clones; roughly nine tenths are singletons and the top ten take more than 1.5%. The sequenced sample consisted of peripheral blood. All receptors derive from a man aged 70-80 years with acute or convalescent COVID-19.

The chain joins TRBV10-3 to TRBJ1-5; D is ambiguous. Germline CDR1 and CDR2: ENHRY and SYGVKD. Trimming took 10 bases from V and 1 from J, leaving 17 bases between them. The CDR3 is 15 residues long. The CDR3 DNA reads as TGTGCCACCTGGGGAGGGTTGGACAGCAATCAGCCCCAGCATTTT. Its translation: CATWGGLDSNQPQHF.

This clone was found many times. The DNA of the CDR3 is TGTGCCAGCAGTCATTCGAGGGTCTACGGCACAGATACGCAGTATTTT. Its translation is CASSHSRVYGTDTQYF. The genes are TRBV27 and TRBJ2-3, with a possible D match to TRBD2 (5 bases). This CDR3 is built from 16 residues. Germline V gene data show CDR1 as MNHEY and CDR2 as SMNVEV (reference sequence). V gave up 5 bases and J gave up 1 base, with 16 bases separating them.

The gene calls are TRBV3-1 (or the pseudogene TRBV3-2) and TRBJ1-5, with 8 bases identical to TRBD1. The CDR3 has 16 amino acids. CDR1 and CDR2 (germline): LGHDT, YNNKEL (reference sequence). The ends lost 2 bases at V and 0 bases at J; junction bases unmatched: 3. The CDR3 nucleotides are TGTGCCAGCAGCCAATCAGGGGGCTATAGCAATCAGCCCCAGCATTTT. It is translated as CASSQSGGYSNQPQHF.

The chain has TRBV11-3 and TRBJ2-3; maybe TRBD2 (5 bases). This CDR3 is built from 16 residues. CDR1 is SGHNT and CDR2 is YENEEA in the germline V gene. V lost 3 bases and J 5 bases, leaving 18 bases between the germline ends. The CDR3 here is CASSLTVAGAGDTQYF. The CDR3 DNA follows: TGTGCCAGCAGCTTGACGGTGGCGGGTGCAGGAGATACGCAGTATTTT.

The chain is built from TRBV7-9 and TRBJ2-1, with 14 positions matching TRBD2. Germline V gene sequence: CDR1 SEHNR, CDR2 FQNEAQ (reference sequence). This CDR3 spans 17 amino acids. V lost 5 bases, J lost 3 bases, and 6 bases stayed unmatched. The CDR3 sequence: CASSLGLAGGIYNEQFF. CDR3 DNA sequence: TGTGCCAGCAGCCTAGGACTAGCGGGAGGTATCTACAATGAGCAGTTCTTC.

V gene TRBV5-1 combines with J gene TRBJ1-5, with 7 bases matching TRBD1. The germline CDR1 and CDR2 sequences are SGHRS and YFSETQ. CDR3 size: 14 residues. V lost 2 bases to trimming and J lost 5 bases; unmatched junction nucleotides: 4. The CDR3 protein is CASSFGTEDQPQHF. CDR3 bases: TGCGCCAGCAGCTTCGGGACAGAGGATCAGCCCCAGCATTTT.

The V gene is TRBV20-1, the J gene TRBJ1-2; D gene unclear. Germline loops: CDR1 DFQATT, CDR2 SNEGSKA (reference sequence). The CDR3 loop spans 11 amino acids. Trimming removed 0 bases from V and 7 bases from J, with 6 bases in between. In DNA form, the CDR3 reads TGCAGTGCTAGAGATAGGAGTGGCTACACCTTC. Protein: CSARDRSGYTF.

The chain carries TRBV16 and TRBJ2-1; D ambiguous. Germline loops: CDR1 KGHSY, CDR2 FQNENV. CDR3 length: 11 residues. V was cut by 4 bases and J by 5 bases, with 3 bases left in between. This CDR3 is CASSPHNEQFF. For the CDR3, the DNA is TGTGCCAGCAGCCCTCACAATGAGCAGTTCTTC. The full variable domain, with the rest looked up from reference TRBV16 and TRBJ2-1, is GEEVAQTPKHLVRGEGQKAKLYCAPIKGHSYVFWYQQVLKNEFKFLISFQNENVFDETGMPKERFSAKCLPNSPCSLEIQATKLEDSAVYFCASSPHNEQFFGPGTRLTVL.

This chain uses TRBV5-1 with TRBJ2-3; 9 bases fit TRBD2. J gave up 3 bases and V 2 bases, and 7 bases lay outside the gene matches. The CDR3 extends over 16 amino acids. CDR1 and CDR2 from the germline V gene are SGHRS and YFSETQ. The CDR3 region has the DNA TGCGCCAGCAGCTTTGGCGGGAGGGCCGGTACAGATACGCAGTATTTT. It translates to CASSFGGRAGTDTQYF.